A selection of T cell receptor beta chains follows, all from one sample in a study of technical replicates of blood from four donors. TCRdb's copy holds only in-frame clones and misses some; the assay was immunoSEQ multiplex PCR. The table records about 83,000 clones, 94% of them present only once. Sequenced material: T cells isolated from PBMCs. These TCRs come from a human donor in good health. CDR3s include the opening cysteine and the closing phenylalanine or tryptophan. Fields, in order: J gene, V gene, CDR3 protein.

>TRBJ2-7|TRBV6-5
CASIGKGGVYEQYF
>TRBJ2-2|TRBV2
CASSESRGGELFF
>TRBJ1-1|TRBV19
CASSIQGPTEAFF
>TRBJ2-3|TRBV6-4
CASSDSRGGADTQYF
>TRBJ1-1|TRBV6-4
CASSAQQGVGTEAFF
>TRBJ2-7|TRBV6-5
CASSYRDSSYEQYF
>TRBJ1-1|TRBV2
CASSERWEAFF
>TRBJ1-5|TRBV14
CASSQYAGSGRDNQPQHF
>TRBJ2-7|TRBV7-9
CASSLVSTAYEQYF
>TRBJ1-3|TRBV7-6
CASSLDRGFGNTIYF
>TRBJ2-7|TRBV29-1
CSVSPGQGSYEQYF
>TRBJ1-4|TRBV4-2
CASSQFPHAGNEKLFF
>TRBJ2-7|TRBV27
CASSLSGQDPYEQYF
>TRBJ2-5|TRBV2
CASSEGGAVETQYF
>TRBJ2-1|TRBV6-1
CASSGRDEQFF
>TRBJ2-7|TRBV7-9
CASSEETDRRREQYF
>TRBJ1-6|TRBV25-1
CASSDEGRGYNSPLHF
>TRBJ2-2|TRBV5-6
CASSAGLAGELFF
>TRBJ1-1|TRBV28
CASSLDRSAEAFF
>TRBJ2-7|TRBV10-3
CAISDEGAKTYEQYF
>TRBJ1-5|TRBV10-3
CAISRDRGSNQPQHF
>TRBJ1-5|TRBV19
CASSPDRFNQPQHF
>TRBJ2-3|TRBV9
CASSVASGESTDTQYF
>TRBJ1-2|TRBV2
CASSDRDVVISYTF
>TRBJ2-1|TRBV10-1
CASSERIAGPYNEQFF
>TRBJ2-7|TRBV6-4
CASSDNLGAGPYEQYF
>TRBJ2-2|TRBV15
CATSRATERGVFTGELFF
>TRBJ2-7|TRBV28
CASRVHGQGAYEQYF
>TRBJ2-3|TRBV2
CASNLRESTDTQYF
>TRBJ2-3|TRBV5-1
CASSVDIGTDTQYF
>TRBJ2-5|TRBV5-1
CASSPLSGREETQYF
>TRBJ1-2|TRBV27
CASSYGQGLANYGYTF
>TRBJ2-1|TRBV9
CASSGGAGEQFF
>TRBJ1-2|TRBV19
CASSQGTGLGYTF